This T cell receptor (beta chain) is from a study of siplizumab effects on memory and regulatory T cells. This CDR3 spans 14 amino acids. V dropped 5 bases and J dropped 8 bases, with 17 bases sitting between them. The V gene's germline CDR1 is MDHEN and CDR2 SYDVKM. Produced via immunoSEQ multiplex PCR; TCRdb's table is partial and in-frame only. Of approximately 91,000 clones in the sample, 85% to 95% were seen once. The chain carries TRBV28 and TRBJ2-3; tentative D call: TRBD1 (6 bases). Specimen: CD8+ T cells sorted from blood. The sequence was obtained from a human donor in good health. CDR3 coding DNA: TGTGCCAGCAGTCCTACGAAGGGACAAGGTACGCAGTATTTT. Protein sequence: CASSPTKGQGTQYF.